A single sample is the source of the 30 T cell receptor beta chains below, sequenced in a study of regulatory T cells in long-lasting Graves disease. iRepertoire HTBI primers and Arm-PCR of CDR3 regions built TCR beta libraries. Each CDR3 protein gets one entry after TCRdb re-called the multiplex PCR reads with MiXCR. The sample holds approximately 470,000 distinct CDR3 sequences, less than 25% seen once. Specified time point: persistent/refractory GD, antithyroid drugs over 5 years with positive TRAb. RNA from PBMCs was the source of the TCR library. Material: peripheral blood mononuclear cells (PBMCs), obtained when the disease was refractory, from a patient treated with antithyroid drugs. The source of these receptors is a female donor with Graves disease.

With regard to this clonotype: A read error may explain this, as a much larger clone is one base away. Since no conserved phenylalanine or tryptophan closes the CDR3, a read error is the likely cause. The chain combines TRBV9 with TRBJ1-1, with 8 positions matching TRBD1. This CDR3 is built from 16 residues. Trimming at V came to 0 bases and at J to 2 bases, leaving 6 bases not matched to a gene. CDR1 and CDR2 from the germline V gene are SGDLS and YYNGEE. The CDR3 here is CASSVEYSGGNTEAFS. The CDR3 DNA sequence: TGTGCCAGCAGCGTAGAATATTCAGGGGGCAACACTGAAGCTTTCTCT.

The chain carries TRBV5-1 and TRBJ2-5, with D perhaps matching TRBD2 (6 bases). This CDR3 region has 16 residues. Germline V gene lookup returns CDR1 SGHRS and CDR2 YFSETQ. V lost 4 bases and J lost 5, with 21 bases in between. The CDR3 DNA sequence: TGCGCCAGCAGCGCCCCCGGGGTAGCGGTACGGGAGACCCAGTACTTC. This sequence encodes CASSAPGVAVRETQYF.

This clonotype was detected ten times or more. The rearrangement links TRBV29-1 to TRBJ1-2; 7 bases fit TRBD1. V lost 7 bases, J lost 3 bases, and 8 bases stayed unmatched. This CDR3 is built from 13 residues. CDR1 and CDR2 from the germline V gene are SQVTM and ANQGSEA. CDR3 bases: TGCAGCGCGACGACAGGGACATACTATGGCTACACCTTC. Amino acid sequence: CSATTGTYYGYTF.

The gene calls are TRBV6-2 or TRBV6-3 and TRBJ2-2; 10 nucleotides match TRBD2. Germline V gene lookup returns CDR1 MNHEY and CDR2 SVGEGT. The V segment lost 4 bases and the J segment 4 bases; nucleotides outside the gene matches: 6. This CDR3 is built from 16 residues. DNA of the CDR3: TGTGCCAGCAGTTGGGCTAGCGGGAGATTCACCGGGGAGCTGTTTTTT. Amino acids: CASSWASGRFTGELFF.

This clonotype was picked up a small number of times. This sequence joins TRBV6-5 and TRBJ2-5; no reliable D call. V was pared by 2 bases and J by 4 bases, with 11 bases between. The CDR3 sequence is 14 residues long. CDR1 is MNHEY, CDR2 SVGAGI, per germline. CDR3: CASSYSLAGETQYF. The CDR3 nucleotides are TGTGCCAGCAGTTACAGTTTAGCTGGAGAGACCCAGTACTTC.

The CDR3 nucleotides read TGTGCCAGCAGCCAAGTTGGCGGGAGGGAGACCCAGTACTTC. Its translation: CASSQVGGRETQYF. The rearrangement joins TRBV3-1 to TRBJ2-5; 8 bases match TRBD2. The length of the CDR3 is 14 residues. Germline V gene data show CDR1 as LGHDT and CDR2 as YNNKEL (reference sequence). V shed 1 base and J 5 bases; nucleotides not matched to a gene: 3.

Ten or more counts support this clonotype. CDR3 bases: TGCAGTGCTAGGCGGGGTCGCACTGAAGCTTTCTTT. It translates to CSARRGRTEAFF. J is TRBJ1-1 and V is TRBV20-1; no clear D. Germline V lookup: CDR1 DFQATT, CDR2 SNEGSKA (reference sequence). The CDR3 runs 12 residues. Trimming took off 3 bases at V and 4 bases at J, with 9 bases between the two ends.

J is TRBJ2-3 and V is TRBV7-2, with 7 bases lining up with TRBD2. J was trimmed by 2 bases and V by 4 bases; bases with no gene match: 6. Germline values: CDR1 SGHTA, CDR2 FQGNSA. The CDR3 runs to 15 residues. The CDR3 here is CASSWGTTHTDTQYF. The CDR3 nucleotides are TGTGCCAGCAGCTGGGGGACTACCCACACAGATACGCAGTATTTT.

This clonotype appeared a few times. The chain recombines TRBV29-1 with TRBJ2-7; 9 bases line up with TRBD2. Trimming removed 6 bases from V and 2 bases from J; junction bases left unmatched: 5. Germline CDR1 and CDR2: SQVTM and ANQGSEA. The CDR3 extends over 13 amino acids. In DNA, the CDR3 is TGCAGCGTGCGGACTAGCGAGGCCTACGAGCAGTACTTC. It specifies CSVRTSEAYEQYF.

This clonotype showed up many times. The V call is TRBV29-1, the J call TRBJ1-2, with 7 bases lining up with TRBD1. This CDR3 has 13 amino acids. Germline values: CDR1 SQVTM, CDR2 ANQGSEA. V shed 6 bases, J shed 0 bases, and the junction held 4 bases outside the gene matches. The CDR3 region is CSVGDSPNYGYTF. In nucleotides, the CDR3 is TGCAGCGTGGGGGACAGCCCTAACTATGGCTACACCTTC.

The rearrangement joins TRBV19 to TRBJ1-1; weak D call: TRBD1 (5 bases). CDR1 and CDR2 (germline): LNHDA, SQIVND (reference sequence). The length of the CDR3 is 14 residues. V lost 6 bases, J lost 3 bases, and 14 bases lay in between. CDR3 sequence (DNA): TGTGCCAGTAGCAAAGACAGTACTTACACTGAAGCTTTCTTT. It translates to CASSKDSTYTEAFF. Variable domain in full (rest from reference TRBV19 and TRBJ1-1): DGGITQSPKYLFRKEGQNVTLSCEQNLNHDAMYWYRQDPGQGLRLIYYSQIVNDFQKGDIAEGYSVSREKKESFPLTVTSAQKNPTAFYLCASSKDSTYTEAFFGQGTRLTVV.

This clonotype was observed at least ten times. The chain joins TRBV7-2 to TRBJ2-7; 11 bases map to TRBD2. With V trimmed by 5 bases and J by 1 base, 4 bases remained unmatched. Germline assignment: CDR1 SGHTA and CDR2 FQGNSA. CDR3 size: 15 residues. DNA of the CDR3: TGTGCCAGCAGCCTCTGGACTAGCGGGTCCTACGAGCAGTACTTC. It codes for CASSLWTSGSYEQYF.

V gene TRBV5-5 combines with J gene TRBJ2-7, with a weak D call TRBD2 (7 bases). Germline V gives CDR1 SGHKS, CDR2 YYEKEE (reference sequence). The CDR3 has 14 amino acids. The V end was cut by 5 bases, the J end by 5 bases, with 17 bases between. The CDR3 reads CASSFGGLLDEQYF. Here the CDR3 DNA reads TGTGCCAGCAGTTTCGGGGGGCTTCTGGACGAGCAGTACTTC.

The chain is built from TRBV4-3 and TRBJ2-7; 7 positions match TRBD2. The CDR3 runs 14 residues. Germline assignment: CDR1 LGHNA and CDR2 YSLEER. V was pared by 1 base and J by 3 bases, with 3 bases of the junction left unmatched. The CDR3 spells CASSQGEGSYEQYF. CDR3 coding DNA: TGCGCCAGCAGCCAAGGGGAGGGCAGCTACGAGCAGTACTTC.

This clonotype was recorded a few times. The genes are TRBV3-1 and TRBJ2-5, with a tentative D call TRBD1 (6 bases). Germline V lookup: CDR1 LGHDT, CDR2 YNNKEL (reference sequence). The V end lost 3 bases, the J end lost 2 bases, and 16 bases lay between the germline ends. This CDR3 contains 16 residues. Here the CDR3 reads CASSHYDGTFQETQYF. The CDR3 coding sequence is TGTGCCAGCAGCCACTATGACGGGACATTTCAAGAGACCCAGTACTTC.

This chain links TRBV18 with TRBJ2-1, with 9 bases lining up with TRBD2. J gave up 7 bases and V 6 bases, and 7 bases lay outside the gene matches. The V gene's germline CDR1 is KGHSH and CDR2 LQKENI. The CDR3 contains 14 residues. DNA of the CDR3: TGTGCCAGCTCGCGGACTAGCGAGGGTAATGAGCAGTTCTTC. The encoded protein is CASSRTSEGNEQFF.

To note about this clonotype: A much larger clone lies one base from this, so it may be a read error. The chain uses TRBV29-1 and TRBJ1-1; a possible D gene is TRBD1 (5 bases). Germline assignment: CDR1 SQVTM and CDR2 ANQGSEA. This CDR3 contains 13 residues. The CDR3 loop is CSVEEGRQSEASF. The CDR3 nucleotides read TGCAGCGTTGAAGAGGGCAGACAGAGTGAAGCTTCCTTT.

This clonotype was recorded many times. The chain carries TRBV6-2 or TRBV6-3 and TRBJ1-1, with TRBD1 as a possible D gene (5 bases). The V gene's germline CDR1 is MNHEY and CDR2 SVGEGT. V lost 2 bases and J lost 3, with 10 bases in between. This CDR3 has 14 residues. The CDR3 protein is CASSYQGLYTEAFF. CDR3 nucleotides: TGTGCCAGCAGTTACCAGGGTTTGTACACTGAAGCTTTCTTT.

The rearrangement joins TRBV11-2 to TRBJ2-1; perhaps TRBD1 as D (6 bases). Germline V gene lookup returns CDR1 SGHAT and CDR2 FQNNGV. The V end was cut by 3 bases, the J end by 10 bases, with 10 bases between. The CDR3 covers 12 residues. The CDR3 DNA is TGTGCCAGCAGCTTTGGGGGCGGGGAGCAGTTCTTC. Protein: CASSFGGGEQFF. Based on the CDR3 plus reference TRBV11-2 and TRBJ2-1, the full variable domain is EAGVAQSPRYKIIEKRQSVAFWCNPISGHATLYWYQQILGQGPKLLIQFQNNGVVDDSQLPKDRFSAERLKGVDSTLKIQPAKLEDSAVYLCASSFGGGEQFFGPGTRLTVL.

This clonotype was seen at least ten times. This rearrangement joins TRBV30 to TRBJ1-2; D not resolved. The germline gives CDR1 GTSNPN, CDR2 SVGIG (reference sequence). The CDR3 is 13 residues long. The V end lost 3 bases, the J end lost 4 bases, and 12 bases lay between the germline ends. CDR3 protein: CAWRTRGGYGYTF. The CDR3 DNA reads as TGTGCCTGGAGAACACGGGGTGGCTATGGCTACACCTTC.

With respect to this clonotype: One end of the junction is discordant with germline, which a read error may explain. The chain links TRBV7-2 to TRBJ2-3; TRBD2 matches at 10 bases. The V gene's germline CDR1 is SGHTA and CDR2 FQGNSA. The CDR3 contains 19 residues. In nucleotides, the CDR3 is TGTGCCAACAGCCAAAAGTCGGGACTAGCGTTGTCTAGCACAGATACGCAGTATTTT. Protein product: CANSQKSGLALSSTDTQYF.

This chain uses TRBV28 with TRBJ2-1; TRBD1 matches at 12 bases. V lost 6 bases to trimming and J lost 4 bases; unmatched junction nucleotides: 10. CDR1 and CDR2 (germline): MDHEN, SYDVKM. This CDR3 contains 17 residues. The CDR3 DNA is TGTGCCAGCAGCCAGGAACCGGGACAGGGGGCGTACAATGAGCAGTTCTTC. Translating gives CASSQEPGQGAYNEQFF. Variable domain in full (rest from reference TRBV28 and TRBJ2-1): DVKVTQSSRYLVKRTGEKVFLECVQDMDHENMFWYRQDPGLGLRLIYFSYDVKMKEKGDIPEGYSVSREKKERFSLILESASTNQTSMYLCASSQEPGQGAYNEQFFGPGTRLTVL.

This clonotype appeared many times. This chain joins TRBV28 and TRBJ2-2; 14 bases align to TRBD2. V was clipped by 4 bases and J by 3 bases; unmatched bases: 10. Germline CDR1 MDHEN, CDR2 SYDVKM. CDR3 length: 19 residues. In nucleotides, the CDR3 is TGTGCCAGCAGTTCCGCGGGACTAGCGGGAGATACCGACACCGGGGAGCTGTTTTTT. The encoded protein is CASSSAGLAGDTDTGELFF.

This clonotype was detected ten times or more. This chain joins TRBV4-2 and TRBJ2-5; the D gene is possibly TRBD2 (5 bases). This CDR3 is built from 15 residues. Germline CDR1 reads LGHNA; CDR2 reads YNFKEQ. V gave up 4 bases and J gave up 4 bases, with 16 bases separating them. DNA for the CDR3: TGTGCCAGCAGCCCACACAGCCGTGGAGGAGAGACCCAGTACTTC. Encoded protein: CASSPHSRGGETQYF.

This clonotype has a count of ten or more. CDR3 nucleotide sequence: TGTGCCAGCAGACGGACGGACGGGGGAGAGACCCAGTACTTC. Protein: CASRRTDGGETQYF. This rearrangement joins TRBV2 to TRBJ2-5, with D possibly matching TRBD2 (6 bases). The CDR3 spans 14 residues. Germline assignment: CDR1 SNHLY and CDR2 FYNNEI. The ends were cut back, 6 bases at V and 4 bases at J, with 15 bases in the middle.

This clonotype was observed many times. This chain connects TRBV28 to TRBJ1-5; D call uncertain. CDR1 is MDHEN, CDR2 SYDVKM, per germline. V lost 1 base, J lost 0 bases, and 7 bases lay in between. CDR3 length equals 15 residues. The CDR3 nucleotides are TGTGCCAGCAGTTTATTTGGACTTAGCAATCAGCCCCAGCATTTT. This encodes CASSLFGLSNQPQHF.

About this clonotype: This may be a read error, as it is one base from a much larger clone. V usage is TRBV6-5 and J usage is TRBJ1-2; no clear D gene. The CDR3 loop spans 16 amino acids. Germline V gives CDR1 MNHEY, CDR2 SVGAGI. The CDR3: CTSSYSSIGGDYGYTF. The CDR3 nucleotides read TGTACCAGCAGTTACTCTTCGATTGGCGGGGACTATGGCTACACCTTC.

The sample holds one count of this clonotype. V gene TRBV19 combines with J gene TRBJ1-1; possibly TRBD1 for D (5 bases). The CDR3 runs 16 residues. The germline V gene has CDR1 LNHDA and CDR2 SQIVND (reference sequence). V lost 4 bases, J lost 4 bases, and 19 bases lay in between. The CDR3 bases are TGTGCCAGTAGTACCATCGCCCCGTCGGGGGGCACTGAAGCTTTCTTT. It encodes CASSTIAPSGGTEAFF.

This clonotype was found many times. The V and J genes are TRBV6-1 and TRBJ1-1; D ambiguous. Germline CDR1 reads MNHNS; CDR2 reads SASEGT. This CDR3 is 15 amino acids long. V gave up 2 bases and J gave up 0 bases, with 10 bases separating them. The CDR3 DNA sequence: TGTGCCAGCAGTGAAAGGGTTAGCATGAACACTGAAGCTTTCTTT. This codes for CASSERVSMNTEAFF.

In this sample, this clonotype turned up a few times. The rearrangement links TRBV19 to TRBJ1-5, with D possibly matching TRBD1 (6 bases). V was shortened by 5 bases and J by 6 bases, with 11 bases between the two germline ends. Germline CDR1 and CDR2: LNHDA and SQIVND (reference sequence). The CDR3 consists of 13 residues. The CDR3 loop is CASSWTEGQPQHF. The CDR3 nucleotides are TGTGCCAGTAGTTGGACAGAAGGTCAGCCCCAGCATTTT.